A single sample gave rise to the 18 T cell receptor beta chains below, sequenced in a study of monozygotic twins with inflammatory bowel disease. Each CDR3 protein gets one entry in TCRdb, which reprocessed the 5' RACE reads and gives no DNA. Its listing shows 300,000 to 450,000 distinct CDR3 sequences. Sequencing was carried out using blood. These TCRs come from a human donor with ulcerative colitis or Crohn's disease, or a healthy co-twin of an affected twin (not recorded which).

V and J are TRBV11-2 and TRBJ1-3; the TCRdb call, TRBD1, lacks DNA for checking. Germline CDR1 and CDR2: SGHAT and FQNNGV. The CDR3 is 18 amino acids. CDR3 sequence reads: CASSPNPGTGVRGNTIYF. The whole variable domain, remainder taken from reference TRBV11-2 and TRBJ1-3, is EAGVAQSPRYKIIEKRQSVAFWCNPISGHATLYWYQQILGQGPKLLIQFQNNGVVDDSQLPKDRFSAERLKGVDSTLKIQPAKLEDSAVYLCASSPNPGTGVRGNTIYFGEGSWLTVV.

The chain uses TRBV7-3 and TRBJ2-1. CDR1 SGHTA and CDR2 FQGTGA come from the germline V gene. The CDR3 runs to 13 residues. The CDR3: CASSLGSDNEQFF.

This chain joins TRBV29-1 and TRBJ2-7; the D call from TCRdb, TRBD1, cannot be confirmed without DNA. This CDR3 is built from 16 residues. Germline CDR1 reads SQVTM; CDR2 reads ANQGSEA. CDR3 residues: CSVETPTLTGIHEQYF.

The rearrangement joins TRBV12-3 or TRBV12-4 to TRBJ1-2; TCRdb names TRBD1, which stays unverified in the absence of DNA. The length of the CDR3 is 15 residues. This CDR3 is CASRDSTLANYGYTF.

This chain links TRBV18 with TRBJ2-1; TCRdb indicates TRBD1, and absent DNA this call remains unverified. The length of the CDR3 is 13 residues. Germline V lookup: CDR1 KGHSH, CDR2 LQKENI. The CDR3 is CASSPPSRDRQFF. The full variable domain, its missing parts supplied by reference TRBV18 and TRBJ2-1, is NAGVMQNPRHLVRRRGQEARLRCSPMKGHSHVYWYRQLPEEGLKFMVYLQKENIIDESGMPKERFSAEFPKEGPSILRIQQVVRGDSAAYFCASSPPSRDRQFFGPGTRLTVL.

The chain carries TRBV4-3 and TRBJ2-7. CDR1 is LGHNA and CDR2 is YSLEER in the germline V gene. The CDR3 runs 12 residues. CDR3 region: CASSFFSGKQYF.

The chain links TRBV6-1 to TRBJ1-2; TCRdb indicates TRBD1, and absent DNA this call remains unverified. CDR1 and CDR2 (germline): MNHNS, SASEGT. This CDR3 contains 14 residues. The CDR3 sequence: CASKATGEWYGYTF.

The chain employs TRBV24-1 and TRBJ2-1; TCRdb picks TRBD2, but there is no DNA to check that call. The CDR3 has 16 amino acids. The germline gives CDR1 KGHDR, CDR2 SFDVKD. CDR3 protein: CATSDPRAEVYNEQFF.

V and J are TRBV4-2 and TRBJ2-7; as DNA is missing, the TRBD1 call by TCRdb cannot be tested. The CDR3 sequence is 15 residues long. Per germline, CDR1 LGHNA and CDR2 YNFKEQ. CDR3 protein: CASSQVGGTTYEQYF.

The rearrangement uses TRBV7-3 and TRBJ2-6. This CDR3 has 15 amino acids. Germline V gene data show CDR1 as SGHTA and CDR2 as FQGTGA. The CDR3 loop is CASSLNRAGANVLTF.

The chain joins TRBV7-9 to TRBJ2-2; TCRdb's D call, TRBD2, is unchecked because there is no DNA. The CDR3 totals 17 residues. Germline lookup yields CDR1 SEHNR and CDR2 FQNEAQ (reference sequence). The CDR3: CASSLVVRLASTGELFF.

The chain has TRBV7-2 and TRBJ1-2; TCRdb returns TRBD1, unconfirmable since there is no DNA. CDR1 and CDR2 from the germline V gene are SGHTA and FQGNSA. The length of the CDR3 is 15 residues. The chain's CDR3 is CASSFDRQGFYGYTF.

The rearrangement joins TRBV24-1 to TRBJ2-1; lacking DNA, the TRBD2 call made by TCRdb goes unchecked. CDR1 is KGHDR and CDR2 is SFDVKD in the germline V gene. This CDR3 region has 14 residues. The CDR3 loop is CATSDLTSGQEQFF.

The CDR3 region is CASSLAGGAVHLNYGYTF. The chain uses TRBV27 and TRBJ1-2; the D call of TRBD1 rests on TCRdb alone, since no DNA is present to check it. The CDR3 has 18 residues. In germline, CDR1 is MNHEY, CDR2 SMNVEV (reference sequence).

This chain joins TRBV6-2 or TRBV6-3 and TRBJ1-1; TCRdb calls TRBD1, which cannot be checked without DNA. Germline loops: CDR1 MNHEY, CDR2 SVGEGT. CDR3 length: 15 amino acids. CDR3 region: CASTARESMNTEAFF.

The chain joins TRBV15 to TRBJ2-2. CDR1 is LNHNV and CDR2 is YYDKDF in the germline V gene (reference sequence). CDR3 length: 13 residues. The CDR3 is CATSRDTLGELFF.

V gene TRBV6-5 combines with J gene TRBJ2-7; TCRdb designates TRBD2, a call that cannot be tested without DNA. This CDR3 has 11 amino acids. Germline loops: CDR1 MNHEY, CDR2 SVGAGI. The CDR3 reads CASSYQGGQYF.

The CDR3 loop reads CASSEDGNYGYTF. The rearrangement uses TRBV5-1 and TRBJ1-2. Germline V gene data show CDR1 as SGHRS and CDR2 as YFSETQ. The CDR3 has 13 residues. The whole variable domain, filled in from reference TRBV5-1 and TRBJ1-2, reads KAGVTQTPRYLIKTRGQQVTLSCSPISGHRSVSWYQQTPGQGLQFLFEYFSETQRNKGNFPGRFSGRQFSNSRSEMNVSTLELGDSALYLCASSEDGNYGYTFGSGTRLTVV.